Ten or more counts support the clone carrying this T cell receptor beta chain. Its matching antigen is unknown. These data are taken from a study of regulatory T cells in long-lasting Graves disease. Study-wide background: Newly diagnosed Graves' patients had under 3 months of antithyroid drugs.

The study's findings and limits: Relative to new patients (approximately 960), persistent patients exhibited greater sharing of public clonotypes (approximately 2,800).

Combining iRepertoire HTBI primers with Arm-PCR of CDR3 regions, the authors built TCR beta libraries. TCRdb ran MiXCR on the multiplex PCR reads and lists one entry per CDR3 protein. Seen here are about 240,000 distinct CDR3 sequences, around 20% observed once, and the top ten hold 14%. Regarding time point: newly diagnosed GD, antithyroid drugs for less than 3 months. The authors made the TCR library using RNA they extracted from PBMCs. The patient group derived from an endocrinology department in Xi'an, China. The TCR sequence derives from a female donor with Graves disease. The specimen was peripheral blood mononuclear cells (PBMCs), collected at new diagnosis, from a patient treated with antithyroid drugs.

The CDR3 sequence is CASSSGQYMNTEAFF. The CDR3 DNA follows: TGTGCCAGCAGTTCCGGACAGTACATGAACACTGAAGCTTTCTTT. The chain carries TRBV6-9 and TRBJ1-1, with a possible D match to TRBD1 (6 bases). V was clipped by 4 bases and J by 0 bases, with 12 bases between them. Germline CDR1 MNHGY, CDR2 SVAAGI. The CDR3 is 15 residues long.